Detailed here is one T cell receptor beta chain. What it binds is unknown. The data belong to a study of T cell repertoires in cytomegalovirus infection. About the study: As its CMV epitopes, the study selected recently identified HLA-C-restricted and well-studied HLA-B-restricted targets.

V was trimmed by 1 base and J by 7 bases, leaving 12 bases between them. Germline V gives CDR1 SGHTA, CDR2 FQGNSA. The CDR3 contains 14 residues. In TCRdb, the reads were re-called with MiXCR into one record per CDR3 protein. The repertoire holds about 570,000 distinct CDR3 sequences, with under 45% as singletons. The clonotype comes from a human donor in good health (CMV status not recorded). Some clones in this sample may be carry-over from other donors' samples. V is TRBV7-2 and J is TRBJ2-3, with D uncertain. The material sequenced was cultured PBMCs, taken from culture after CMV antigen stimulation. The CDR3 DNA is TGTGCCAGCAGCTTAGACCGGGCTCCTTATACGCAGTATTTT. Amino acid sequence: CASSLDRAPYTQYF.